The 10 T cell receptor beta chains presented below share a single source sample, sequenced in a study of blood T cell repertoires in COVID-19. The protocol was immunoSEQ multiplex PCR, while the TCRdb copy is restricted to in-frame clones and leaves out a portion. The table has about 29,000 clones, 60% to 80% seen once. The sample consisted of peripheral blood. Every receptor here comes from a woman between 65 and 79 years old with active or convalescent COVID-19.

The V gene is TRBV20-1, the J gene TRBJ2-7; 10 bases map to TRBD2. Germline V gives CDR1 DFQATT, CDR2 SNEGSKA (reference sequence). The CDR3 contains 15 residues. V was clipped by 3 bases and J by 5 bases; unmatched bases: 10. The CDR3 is CSASDPSGSSHEQYF. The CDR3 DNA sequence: TGCAGTGCTAGTGACCCTAGCGGGAGTTCCCACGAGCAGTACTTC.

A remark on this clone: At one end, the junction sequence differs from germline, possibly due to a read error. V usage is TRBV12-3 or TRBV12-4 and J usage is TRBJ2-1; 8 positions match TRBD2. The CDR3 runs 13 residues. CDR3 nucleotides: TGTGCCAGCAGCGAGGCGGGGGGCGTACGTTGGGTCTTC. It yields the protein CASSEAGGVRWVF.

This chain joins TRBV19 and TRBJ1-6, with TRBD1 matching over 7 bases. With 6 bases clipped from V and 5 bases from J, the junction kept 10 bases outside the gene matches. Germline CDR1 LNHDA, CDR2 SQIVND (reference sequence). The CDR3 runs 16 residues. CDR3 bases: TGTGCCAGTAGATTCTCGGGACAGAGAGATAATTCACCCCTCCACTTT. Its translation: CASRFSGQRDNSPLHF. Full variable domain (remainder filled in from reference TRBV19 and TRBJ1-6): DGGITQSPKYLFRKEGQNVTLSCEQNLNHDAMYWYRQDPGQGLRLIYYSQIVNDFQKGDIAEGYSVSREKKESFPLTVTSAQKNPTAFYLCASRFSGQRDNSPLHFGNGTRLTVT.

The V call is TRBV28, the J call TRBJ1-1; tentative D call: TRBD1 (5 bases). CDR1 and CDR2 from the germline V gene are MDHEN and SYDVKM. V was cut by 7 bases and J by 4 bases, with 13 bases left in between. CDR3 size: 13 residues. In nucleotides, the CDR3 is TGTGCCAGCATACGTGGGGGGAGCACTGAAGCTTTCTTT. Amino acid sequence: CASIRGGSTEAFF.

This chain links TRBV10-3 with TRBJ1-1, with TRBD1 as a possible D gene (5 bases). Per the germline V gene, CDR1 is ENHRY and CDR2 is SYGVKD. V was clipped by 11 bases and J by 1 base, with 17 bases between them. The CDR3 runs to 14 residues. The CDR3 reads CAAGRGGENTEAFF. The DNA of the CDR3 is TGTGCCGCCGGCCGGGGGGGAGAGAACACTGAAGCTTTCTTT.

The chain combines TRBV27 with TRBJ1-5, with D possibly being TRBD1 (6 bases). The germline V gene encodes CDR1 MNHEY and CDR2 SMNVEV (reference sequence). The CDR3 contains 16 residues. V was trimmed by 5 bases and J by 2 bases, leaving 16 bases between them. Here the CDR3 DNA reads TGTGCCAGCAGTAAAATGGGGGGGGCAGGCAATCAGCCCCAGCATTTT. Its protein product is CASSKMGGAGNQPQHF.

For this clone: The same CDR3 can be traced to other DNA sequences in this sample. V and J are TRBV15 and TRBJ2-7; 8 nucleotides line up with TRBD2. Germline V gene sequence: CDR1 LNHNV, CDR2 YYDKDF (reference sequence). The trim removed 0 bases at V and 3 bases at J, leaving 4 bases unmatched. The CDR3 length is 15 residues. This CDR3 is CATSRDLAGHYEQYF. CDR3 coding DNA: TGTGCCACCAGCAGAGATCTAGCGGGCCACTACGAGCAGTACTTC.

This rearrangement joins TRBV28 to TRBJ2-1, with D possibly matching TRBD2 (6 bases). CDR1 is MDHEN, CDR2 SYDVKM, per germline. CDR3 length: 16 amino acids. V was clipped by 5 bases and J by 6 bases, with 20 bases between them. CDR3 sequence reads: CASSPRLLHGGNEQFF. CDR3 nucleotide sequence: TGTGCCAGCAGTCCCAGGCTTCTCCACGGGGGCAATGAGCAGTTCTTC.

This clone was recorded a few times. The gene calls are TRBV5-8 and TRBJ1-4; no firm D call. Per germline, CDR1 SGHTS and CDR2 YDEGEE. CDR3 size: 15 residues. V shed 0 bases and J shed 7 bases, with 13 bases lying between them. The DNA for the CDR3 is TGTGCCAGCAGCTTGGCCTCGGGGAATGGTGAAAAACTGTTTTTT. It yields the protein CASSLASGNGEKLFF.

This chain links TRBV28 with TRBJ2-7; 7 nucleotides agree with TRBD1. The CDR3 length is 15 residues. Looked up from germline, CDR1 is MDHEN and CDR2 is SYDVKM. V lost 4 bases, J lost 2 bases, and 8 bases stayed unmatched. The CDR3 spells CASSSPAGGPYEQYF. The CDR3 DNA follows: TGTGCCAGCAGTTCCCCCGCAGGGGGACCCTACGAGCAGTACTTC.